The clone carrying this TCR beta chain showed up many times. Antigen: not known. Using RNA template, CDR3s of TCR alpha and beta were amplified with iRepertoire arm-PCR. Input was about 85-400 ng of tissue mRNA or PBMC total RNA. One entry per CDR3 protein, called by TCRdb with MiXCR from the multiplex PCR reads. In the table there are roughly 120,000 distinct CDR3 sequences, roughly 20% of which are singletons. This sample is part of a study of glioma-infiltrating T cells. Whole-study findings and limits: Only very few CDR3 sequences appeared in both tissue and blood. Non-neoplastic patients had below-expected tissue-blood divergence, while all gliomas exceeded expectation.

CDR1 is SQVTM, CDR2 ANQGSEA, per germline. The CDR3 covers 11 residues. Trimming stripped 4 bases from V and 8 bases from J, with 11 bases between. This sequence joins TRBV29-1 and TRBJ1-1; no definite D call. This receptor was identified in a human donor with low-grade glioma or glioblastoma, undergoing nonglioma brain surgery, or in good health (not recorded which). The sample taken for sequencing was glioma tissue, nonneoplastic brain tissue, or PBMCs (not recorded which). The CDR3 DNA is TGCAGCGTTGGGACGGAGCCCGAAGCTTTCTTT. Encoded protein: CSVGTEPEAFF. Based on the CDR3 plus reference TRBV29-1 and TRBJ1-1, the full variable domain is SAVISQKPSRDICQRGTSLTIQCQVDSQVTMMFWYRQQPGQSLTLIATANQGSEATYESGFVIDKFPISRPNLTFSTLTVSNMSPEDSSIYLCSVGTEPEAFFGQGTRLTVV.